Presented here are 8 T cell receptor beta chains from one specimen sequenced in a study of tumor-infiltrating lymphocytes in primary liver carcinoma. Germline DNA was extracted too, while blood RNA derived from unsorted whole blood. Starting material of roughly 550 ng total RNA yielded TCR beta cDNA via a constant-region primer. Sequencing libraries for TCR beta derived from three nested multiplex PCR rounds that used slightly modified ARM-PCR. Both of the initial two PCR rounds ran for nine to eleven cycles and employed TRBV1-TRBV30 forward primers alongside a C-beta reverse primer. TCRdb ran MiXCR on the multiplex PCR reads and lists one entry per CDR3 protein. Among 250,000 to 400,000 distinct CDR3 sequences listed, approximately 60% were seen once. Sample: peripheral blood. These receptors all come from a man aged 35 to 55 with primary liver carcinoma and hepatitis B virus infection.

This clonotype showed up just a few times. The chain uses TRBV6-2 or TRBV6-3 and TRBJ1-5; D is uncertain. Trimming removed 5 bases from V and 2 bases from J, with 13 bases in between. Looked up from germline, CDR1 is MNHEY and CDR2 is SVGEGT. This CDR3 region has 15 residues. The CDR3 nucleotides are TGTGCCAGCAGTACTTGGTCGGGAGGCAATCAGCCCCAGCATTTT. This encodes CASSTWSGGNQPQHF.

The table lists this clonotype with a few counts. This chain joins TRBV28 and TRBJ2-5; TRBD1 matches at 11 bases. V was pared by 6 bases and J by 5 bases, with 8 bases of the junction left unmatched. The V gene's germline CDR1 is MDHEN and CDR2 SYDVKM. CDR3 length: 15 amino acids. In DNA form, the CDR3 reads TGTGCCAGCAGCTCACGGGACAGGGGGGTGGAGACCCAGTACTTC. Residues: CASSSRDRGVETQYF.

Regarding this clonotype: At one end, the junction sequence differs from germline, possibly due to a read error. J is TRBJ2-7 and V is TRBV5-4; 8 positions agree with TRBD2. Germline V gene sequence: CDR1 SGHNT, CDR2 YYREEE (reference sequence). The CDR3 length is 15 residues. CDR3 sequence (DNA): TGTGCTAGCAGTTTGGGCGGGAGGCTCTCATACGAGCAGTACTTC. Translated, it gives CASSLGGRLSYEQYF.

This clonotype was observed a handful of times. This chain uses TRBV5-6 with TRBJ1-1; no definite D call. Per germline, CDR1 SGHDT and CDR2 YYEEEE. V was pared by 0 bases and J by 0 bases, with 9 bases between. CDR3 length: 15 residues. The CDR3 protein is CASSLAGGVNTEAFF. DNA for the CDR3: TGTGCCAGCAGCTTGGCTGGAGGTGTGAACACTGAAGCTTTCTTT.

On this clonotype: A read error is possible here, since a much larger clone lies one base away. CDR3 sequence: CASSTLTSGRGETQYF. The DNA for the CDR3 is TGTGCCAGCAGCACCCTGACTAGCGGGAGGGGAGAGACCCAGTACTTC. The chain couples TRBV4-2 to TRBJ2-5; the match to TRBD2 covers 14 bases. Germline V CDR1 and CDR2: LGHNA, YNFKEQ. V lost 5 bases, J lost 4 bases, and 6 bases stayed unmatched. The CDR3 runs 16 residues.

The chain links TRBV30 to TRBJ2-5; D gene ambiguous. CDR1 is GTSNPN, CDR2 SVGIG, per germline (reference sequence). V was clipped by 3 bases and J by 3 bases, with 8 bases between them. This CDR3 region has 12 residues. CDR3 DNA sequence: TGTGCCTGGAGGGTCTCCGAAGAGACCCAGTACTTC. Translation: CAWRVSEETQYF.

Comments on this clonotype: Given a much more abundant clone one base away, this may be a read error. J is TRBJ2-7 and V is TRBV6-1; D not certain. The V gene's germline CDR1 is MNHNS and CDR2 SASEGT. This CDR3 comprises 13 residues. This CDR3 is CACSSDFPYEQYF. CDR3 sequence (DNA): TGTGCCTGCAGTTCTGACTTTCCCTACGAGCAGTACTTC.

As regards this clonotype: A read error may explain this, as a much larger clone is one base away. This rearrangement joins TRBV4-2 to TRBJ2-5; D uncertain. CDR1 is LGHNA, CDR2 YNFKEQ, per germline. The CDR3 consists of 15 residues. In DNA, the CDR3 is TGTGACAGCAGCCAAGATAAGGCTGACCAAGAGACCCAGTACTTC. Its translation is CDSSQDKADQETQYF.